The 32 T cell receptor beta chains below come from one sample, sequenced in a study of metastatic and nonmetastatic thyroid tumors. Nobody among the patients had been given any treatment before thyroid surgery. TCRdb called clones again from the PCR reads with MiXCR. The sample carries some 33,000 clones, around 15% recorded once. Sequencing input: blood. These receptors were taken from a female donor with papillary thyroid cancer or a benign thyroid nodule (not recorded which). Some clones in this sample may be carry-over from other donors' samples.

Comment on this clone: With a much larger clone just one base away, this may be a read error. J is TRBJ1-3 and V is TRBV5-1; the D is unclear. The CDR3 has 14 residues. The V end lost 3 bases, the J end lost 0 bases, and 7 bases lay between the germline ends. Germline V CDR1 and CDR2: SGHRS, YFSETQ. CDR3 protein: CASSSVTSGNTIYF. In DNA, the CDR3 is TGCGCCAGCAGCTCGGTGACCTCTGGAAACACCATATATTTT. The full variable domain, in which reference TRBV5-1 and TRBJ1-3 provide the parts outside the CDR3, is KAGVTQTPRYLIKTRGQQVTLSCSPISGHRSVSWYQQTPGQGLQFLFEYFSETQRNKGNFPGRFSGRQFSNSRSEMNVSTLELGDSALYLCASSSVTSGNTIYFGEGSWLTVV.

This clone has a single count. The CDR3: CASSFTGGNYGYTF. In DNA form, the CDR3 reads TGTGCCAGCAGCTTCACAGGGGGTAACTATGGCTACACCTTC. V and J are TRBV11-2 and TRBJ1-2; 8 bases line up with TRBD1. CDR3 size: 14 residues. Germline V gene data show CDR1 as SGHAT and CDR2 as FQNNGV. Trimming at V came to 3 bases and at J to 1 base, leaving 1 base not matched to a gene. Full variable domain (remainder filled in from reference TRBV11-2 and TRBJ1-2): EAGVAQSPRYKIIEKRQSVAFWCNPISGHATLYWYQQILGQGPKLLIQFQNNGVVDDSQLPKDRFSAERLKGVDSTLKIQPAKLEDSAVYLCASSFTGGNYGYTFGSGTRLTVV.

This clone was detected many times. CDR3 residues: CASSFQGLDYGYTF. As DNA, the CDR3 is TGTGCCAGCAGTTTTCAGGGACTCGACTATGGCTACACCTTC. The rearrangement joins TRBV28 to TRBJ1-2, with D perhaps matching TRBD1 (5 bases). This CDR3 spans 14 amino acids. Trimming removed 3 bases from V and 3 bases from J, with 11 bases in between. Germline values: CDR1 MDHEN, CDR2 SYDVKM.

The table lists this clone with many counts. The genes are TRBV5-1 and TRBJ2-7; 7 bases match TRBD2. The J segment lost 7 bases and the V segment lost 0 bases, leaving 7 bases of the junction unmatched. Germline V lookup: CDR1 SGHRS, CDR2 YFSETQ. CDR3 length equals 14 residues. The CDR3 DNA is TGCGCCAGCAGCTTGGGCAACACAGCGGGGGAGCAGTACTTC. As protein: CASSLGNTAGEQYF.

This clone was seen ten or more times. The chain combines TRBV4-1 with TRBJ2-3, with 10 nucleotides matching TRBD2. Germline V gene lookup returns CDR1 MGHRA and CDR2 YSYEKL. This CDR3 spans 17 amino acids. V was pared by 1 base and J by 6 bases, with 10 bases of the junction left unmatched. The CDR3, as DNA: TGCGCCAGCAGCCAAGGGAGAGCTAGCGGGAGAGGCGATACGCAGTATTTT. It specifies CASSQGRASGRGDTQYF.

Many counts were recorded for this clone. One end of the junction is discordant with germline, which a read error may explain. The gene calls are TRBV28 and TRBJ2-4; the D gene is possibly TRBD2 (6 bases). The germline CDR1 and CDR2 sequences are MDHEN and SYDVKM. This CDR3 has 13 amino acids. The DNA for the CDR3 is TGTGCCAGCAGTCTTCCCGGAGGGGCGAGCGTAGGCTTC. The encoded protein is CASSLPGGASVGF.

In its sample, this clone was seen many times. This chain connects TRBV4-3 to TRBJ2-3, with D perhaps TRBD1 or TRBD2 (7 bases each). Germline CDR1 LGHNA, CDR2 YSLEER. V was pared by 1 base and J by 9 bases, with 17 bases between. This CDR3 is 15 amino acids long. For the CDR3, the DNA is TGCGCCAGCAGCCAAGTGGCTAGCGGAGGGGGCACGCAGTATTTT. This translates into CASSQVASGGGTQYF.

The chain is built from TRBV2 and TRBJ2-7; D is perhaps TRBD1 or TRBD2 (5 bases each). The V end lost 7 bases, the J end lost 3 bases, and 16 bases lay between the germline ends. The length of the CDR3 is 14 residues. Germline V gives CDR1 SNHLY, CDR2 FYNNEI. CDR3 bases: TGTGCCAGCATTTTTGGCCTGGGGGACTACGAGCAGTACTTC. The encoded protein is CASIFGLGDYEQYF. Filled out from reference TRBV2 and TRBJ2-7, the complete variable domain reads EPEVTQTPSHQVTQMGQEVILRCVPISNHLYFYWYRQILGQKVEFLVSFYNNEISEKSEIFDDQFSVERPDGSNFTLKIRSTKLEDSAMYFCASIFGLGDYEQYFGPGTRLTVT.

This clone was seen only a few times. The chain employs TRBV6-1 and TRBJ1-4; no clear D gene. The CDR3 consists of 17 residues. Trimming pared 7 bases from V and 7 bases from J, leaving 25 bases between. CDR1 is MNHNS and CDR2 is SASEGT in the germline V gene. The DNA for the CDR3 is TGTGCCAGCATCCGGGAACCATACTTGACTCGCGGTGAAAAACTGTTTTTT. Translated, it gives CASIREPYLTRGEKLFF.

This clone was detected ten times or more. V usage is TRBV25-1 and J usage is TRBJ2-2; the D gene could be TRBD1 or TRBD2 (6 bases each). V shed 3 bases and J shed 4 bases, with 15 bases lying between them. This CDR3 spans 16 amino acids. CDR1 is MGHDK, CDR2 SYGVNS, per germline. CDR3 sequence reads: CASSERGGPGTGELFF. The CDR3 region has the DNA TGTGCCAGCAGTGAGCGAGGGGGGCCTGGCACCGGGGAGCTGTTTTTT.

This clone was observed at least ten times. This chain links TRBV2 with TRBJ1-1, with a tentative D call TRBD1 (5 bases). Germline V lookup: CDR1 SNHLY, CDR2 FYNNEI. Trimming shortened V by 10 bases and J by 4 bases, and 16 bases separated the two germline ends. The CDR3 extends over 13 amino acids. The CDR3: CATRQLLITEAFF. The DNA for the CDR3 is TGTGCCACCCGACAGCTTTTAATCACTGAAGCTTTCTTT.

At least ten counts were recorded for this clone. The CDR3 DNA follows: TGTGCCAGCAGCTTAACCGGGACTAGCGGATCCGAGCAGTACTTC. It translates to CASSLTGTSGSEQYF. V and J are TRBV7-2 and TRBJ2-7; 11 bases are a match to TRBD2. V dropped 2 bases and J dropped 6; count of bases not matched to a gene: 6. CDR1 is SGHTA and CDR2 is FQGNSA in the germline V gene. CDR3 length: 15 amino acids.

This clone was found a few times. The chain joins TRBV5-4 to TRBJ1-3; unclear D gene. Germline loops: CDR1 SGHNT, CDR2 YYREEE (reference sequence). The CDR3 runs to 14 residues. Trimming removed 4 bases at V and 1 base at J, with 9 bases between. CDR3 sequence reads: CASSADGSGNTIYF. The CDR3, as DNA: TGTGCCAGCAGCGCTGATGGGTCTGGAAACACCATATATTTT.

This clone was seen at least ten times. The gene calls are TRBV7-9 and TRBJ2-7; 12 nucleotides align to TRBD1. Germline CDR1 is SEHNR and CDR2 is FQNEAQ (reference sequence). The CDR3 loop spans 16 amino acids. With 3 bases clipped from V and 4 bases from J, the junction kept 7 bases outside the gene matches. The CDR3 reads CASSLAGTGGRYEQYF. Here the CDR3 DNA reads TGTGCCAGCAGCTTGGCCGGGACAGGGGGCAGATACGAGCAGTACTTC.

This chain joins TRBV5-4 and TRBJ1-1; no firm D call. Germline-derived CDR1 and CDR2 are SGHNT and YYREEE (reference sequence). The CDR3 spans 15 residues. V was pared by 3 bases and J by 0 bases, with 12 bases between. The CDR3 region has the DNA TGTGCCAGCAGCTCCACCGAGTTCATGAACACTGAAGCTTTCTTT. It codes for CASSSTEFMNTEAFF.

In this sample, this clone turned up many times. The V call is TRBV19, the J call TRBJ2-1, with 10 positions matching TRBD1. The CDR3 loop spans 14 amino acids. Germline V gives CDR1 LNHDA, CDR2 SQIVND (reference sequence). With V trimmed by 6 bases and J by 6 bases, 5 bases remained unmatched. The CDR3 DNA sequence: TGTGCCAGTAGCCCAGGGACAGGGGTCAATGAGCAGTTCTTC. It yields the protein CASSPGTGVNEQFF.

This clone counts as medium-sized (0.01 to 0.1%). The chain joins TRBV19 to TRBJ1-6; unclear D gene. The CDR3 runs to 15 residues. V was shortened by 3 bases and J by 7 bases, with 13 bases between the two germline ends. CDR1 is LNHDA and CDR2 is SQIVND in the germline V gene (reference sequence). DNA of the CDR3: TGTGCCAGTAGTATCGCCGGGGAGAGGAATTCACCCCTCCACTTT. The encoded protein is CASSIAGERNSPLHF.

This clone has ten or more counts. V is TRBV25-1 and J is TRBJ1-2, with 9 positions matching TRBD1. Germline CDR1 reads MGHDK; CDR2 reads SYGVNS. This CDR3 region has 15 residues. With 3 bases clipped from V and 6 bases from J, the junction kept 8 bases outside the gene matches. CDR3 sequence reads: CASSDRYRGHNGYTF. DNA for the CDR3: TGTGCCAGCAGTGATCGATACAGGGGGCACAATGGCTACACCTTC.

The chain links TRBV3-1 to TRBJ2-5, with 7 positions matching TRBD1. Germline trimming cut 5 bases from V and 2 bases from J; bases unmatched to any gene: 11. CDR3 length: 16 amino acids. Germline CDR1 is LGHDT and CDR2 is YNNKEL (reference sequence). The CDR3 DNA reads TGTGCCAGCAGCGAGTGGGGGACAGAAGAACAAGAGACCCAGTACTTC. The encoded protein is CASSEWGTEEQETQYF.

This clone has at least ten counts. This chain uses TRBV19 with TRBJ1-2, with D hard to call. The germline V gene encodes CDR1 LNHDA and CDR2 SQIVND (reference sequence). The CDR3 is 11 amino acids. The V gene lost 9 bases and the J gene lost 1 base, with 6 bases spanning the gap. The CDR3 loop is CASTDNYGYTF. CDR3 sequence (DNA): TGTGCCAGCACAGATAACTATGGCTACACCTTC.

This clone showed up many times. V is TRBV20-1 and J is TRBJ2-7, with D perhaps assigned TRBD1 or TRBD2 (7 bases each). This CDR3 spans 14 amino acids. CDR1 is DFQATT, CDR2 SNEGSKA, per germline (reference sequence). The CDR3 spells CSSELSGQRGEQYF. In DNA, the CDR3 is TGCAGCTCCGAGTTATCGGGACAGCGGGGCGAGCAGTACTTC.

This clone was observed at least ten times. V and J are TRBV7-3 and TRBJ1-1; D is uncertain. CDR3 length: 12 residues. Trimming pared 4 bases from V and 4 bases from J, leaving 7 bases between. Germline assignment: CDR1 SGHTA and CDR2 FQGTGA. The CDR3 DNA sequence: TGTGCCAGCAGCTGGCGGGGCACTGAAGCTTTCTTT. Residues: CASSWRGTEAFF. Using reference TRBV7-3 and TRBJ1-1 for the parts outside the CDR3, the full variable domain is GAGVSQTPSNKVTEKGKYVELRCDPISGHTALYWYRQSLGQGPEFLIYFQGTGAADDSGLPNDRFFAVRPEGSVSTLKIQRTERGDSAVYLCASSWRGTEAFFGQGTRLTVV.

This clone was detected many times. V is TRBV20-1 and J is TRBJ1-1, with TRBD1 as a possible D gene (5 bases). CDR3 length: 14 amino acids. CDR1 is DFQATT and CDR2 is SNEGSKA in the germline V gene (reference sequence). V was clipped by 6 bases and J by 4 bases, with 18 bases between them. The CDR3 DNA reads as TGCAGTGCCCGCCGACAGAGCCTTAGCACTGAAGCTTTCTTT. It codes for CSARRQSLSTEAFF.

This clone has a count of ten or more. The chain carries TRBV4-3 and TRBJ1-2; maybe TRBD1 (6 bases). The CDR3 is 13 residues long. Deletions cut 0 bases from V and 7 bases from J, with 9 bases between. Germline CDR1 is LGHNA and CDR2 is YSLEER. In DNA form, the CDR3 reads TGCGCCAGCAGCCAAGATGGGACAACTGGCTACACCTTC. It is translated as CASSQDGTTGYTF.

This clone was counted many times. The CDR3 DNA reads as TGTGCCAGCAGCTTGAGGGCCTCACCCCTCCACTTT. As protein: CASSLRASPLHF. The chain has TRBV5-6 and TRBJ1-6, with D hard to call. From germline, CDR1 is SGHDT and CDR2 YYEEEE. V dropped 1 base and J dropped 10 bases, with 6 bases sitting between them. This CDR3 has 12 amino acids.

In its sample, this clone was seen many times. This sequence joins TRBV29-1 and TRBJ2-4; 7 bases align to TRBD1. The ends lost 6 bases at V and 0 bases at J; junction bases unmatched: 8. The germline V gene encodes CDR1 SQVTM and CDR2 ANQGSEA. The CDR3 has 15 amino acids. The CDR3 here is CSVTTGAEAKNIQYF. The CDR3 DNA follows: TGCAGCGTCACCACAGGGGCCGAAGCCAAAAACATTCAGTACTTC.

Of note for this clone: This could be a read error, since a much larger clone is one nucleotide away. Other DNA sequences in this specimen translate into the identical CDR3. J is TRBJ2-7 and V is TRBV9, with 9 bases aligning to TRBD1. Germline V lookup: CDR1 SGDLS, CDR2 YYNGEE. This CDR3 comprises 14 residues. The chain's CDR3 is CASSPRQGDHEQYF. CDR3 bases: TGCGCCAGCAGCCCGCGACAGGGGGACCACGAGCAGTACTTC. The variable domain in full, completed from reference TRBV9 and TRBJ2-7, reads DSGVTQTPKHLITATGQRVTLRCSPRSGDLSVYWYQQSLDQGLQFLIQYYNGEERAKGNILERFSAQQFPDLHSELNLSSLELGDSALYFCASSPRQGDHEQYFGPGTRLTVT.

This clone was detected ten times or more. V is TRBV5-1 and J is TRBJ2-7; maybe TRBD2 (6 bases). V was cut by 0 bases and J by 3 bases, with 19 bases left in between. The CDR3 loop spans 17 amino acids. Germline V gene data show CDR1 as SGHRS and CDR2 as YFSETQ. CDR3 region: CASSLALDPGVVYEQYF. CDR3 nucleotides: TGCGCCAGCAGCTTGGCCCTGGACCCGGGGGTAGTCTACGAGCAGTACTTC.

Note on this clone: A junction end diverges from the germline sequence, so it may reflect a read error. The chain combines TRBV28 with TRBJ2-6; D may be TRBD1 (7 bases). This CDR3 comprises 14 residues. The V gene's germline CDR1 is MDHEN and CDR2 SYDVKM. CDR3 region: CASSFSRGATVRTF. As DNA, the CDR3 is TGTGCCAGCAGTTTCAGCAGGGGGGCAACCGTCCGGACTTTC.

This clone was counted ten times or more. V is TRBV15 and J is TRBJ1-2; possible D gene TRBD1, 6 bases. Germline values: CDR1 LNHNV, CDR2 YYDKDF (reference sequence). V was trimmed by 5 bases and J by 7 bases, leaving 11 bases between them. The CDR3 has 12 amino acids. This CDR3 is CATSLGGLGYTF. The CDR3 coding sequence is TGTGCCACCAGCTTGGGGGGGCTTGGCTACACCTTC. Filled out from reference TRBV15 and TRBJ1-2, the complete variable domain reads DAMVIQNPRYQVTQFGKPVTLSCSQTLNHNVMYWYQQKSSQAPKLLFHYYDKDFNNEADTPDNFQSRRPNTSFCFLDIRSPGLGDTAMYLCATSLGGLGYTFGSGTRLTVV.

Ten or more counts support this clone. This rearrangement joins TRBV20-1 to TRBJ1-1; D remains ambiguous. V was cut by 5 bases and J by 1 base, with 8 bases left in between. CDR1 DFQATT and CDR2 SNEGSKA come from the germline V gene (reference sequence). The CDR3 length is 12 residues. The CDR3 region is CSAPRQNTEAFF. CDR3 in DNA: TGCAGTGCTCCCCGACAGAACACTGAAGCTTTCTTT.

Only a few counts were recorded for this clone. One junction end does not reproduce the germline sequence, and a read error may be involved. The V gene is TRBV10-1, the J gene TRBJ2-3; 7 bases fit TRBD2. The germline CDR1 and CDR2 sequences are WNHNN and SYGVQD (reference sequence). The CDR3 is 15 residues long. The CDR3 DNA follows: TGCGCCAGCAGTGAGCCGGGGGGTAGCAGAGATACGCAGTATTTT. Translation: CASSEPGGSRDTQYF.